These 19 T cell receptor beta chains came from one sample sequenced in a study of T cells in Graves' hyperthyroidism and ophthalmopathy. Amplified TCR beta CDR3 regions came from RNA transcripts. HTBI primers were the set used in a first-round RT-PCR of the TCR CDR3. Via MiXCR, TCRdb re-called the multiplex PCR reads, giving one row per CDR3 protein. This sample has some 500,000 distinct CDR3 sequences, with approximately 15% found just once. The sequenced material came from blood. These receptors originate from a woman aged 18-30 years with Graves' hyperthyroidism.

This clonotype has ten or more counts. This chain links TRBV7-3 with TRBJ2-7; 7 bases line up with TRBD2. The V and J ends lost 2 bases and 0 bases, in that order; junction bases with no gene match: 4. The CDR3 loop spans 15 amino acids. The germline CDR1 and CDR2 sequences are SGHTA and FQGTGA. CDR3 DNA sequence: TGTGCCAGCAGCTTATTGGGGGGGAGCTCCTACGAGCAGTACTTC. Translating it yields CASSLLGGSSYEQYF.

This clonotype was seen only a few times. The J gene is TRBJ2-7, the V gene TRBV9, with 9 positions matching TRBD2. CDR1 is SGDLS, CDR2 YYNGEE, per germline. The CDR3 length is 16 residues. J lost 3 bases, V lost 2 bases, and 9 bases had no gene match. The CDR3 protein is CASSVMTSGVLYEQYV. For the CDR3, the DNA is TGTGCCAGCAGCGTGATGACTAGCGGTGTACTCTACGAGCAGTACGTC.

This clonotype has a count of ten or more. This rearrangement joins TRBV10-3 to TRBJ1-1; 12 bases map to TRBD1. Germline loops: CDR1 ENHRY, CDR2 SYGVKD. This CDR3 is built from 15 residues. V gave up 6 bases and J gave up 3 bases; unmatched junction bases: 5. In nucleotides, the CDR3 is TGTGCCATCAGAGGGACAGGGGGCGGAGACACTGAAGCTTTCTTT. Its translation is CAIRGTGGGDTEAFF.

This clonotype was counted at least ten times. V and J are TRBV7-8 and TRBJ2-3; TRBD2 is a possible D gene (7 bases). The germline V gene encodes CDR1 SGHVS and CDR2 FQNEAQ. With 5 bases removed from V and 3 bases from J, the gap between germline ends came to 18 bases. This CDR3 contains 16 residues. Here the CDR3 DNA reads TGTGCCAGCAGCAGCCCGACGGGGGGCCGTACAGATACGCAGTATTTT. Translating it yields CASSSPTGGRTDTQYF. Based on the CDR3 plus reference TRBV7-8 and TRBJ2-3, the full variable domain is GAGVSQSPRYKVAKRGQDVALRCDPISGHVSLFWYQQALGQGPEFLTYFQNEAQLDKSGLPSDRFFAERPEGSVSTLKIQRTQQEDSAVYLCASSSPTGGRTDTQYFGPGTRLTVL.

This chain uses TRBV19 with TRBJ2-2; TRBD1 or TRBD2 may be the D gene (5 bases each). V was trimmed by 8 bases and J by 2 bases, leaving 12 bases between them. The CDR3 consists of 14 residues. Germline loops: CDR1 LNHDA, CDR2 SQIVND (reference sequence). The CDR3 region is CASRRDGNTGELFF. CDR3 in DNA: TGTGCCAGTCGCCGGGACGGAAACACCGGGGAGCTGTTTTTT. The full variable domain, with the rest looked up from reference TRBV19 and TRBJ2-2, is DGGITQSPKYLFRKEGQNVTLSCEQNLNHDAMYWYRQDPGQGLRLIYYSQIVNDFQKGDIAEGYSVSREKKESFPLTVTSAQKNPTAFYLCASRRDGNTGELFFGEGSRLTVL.

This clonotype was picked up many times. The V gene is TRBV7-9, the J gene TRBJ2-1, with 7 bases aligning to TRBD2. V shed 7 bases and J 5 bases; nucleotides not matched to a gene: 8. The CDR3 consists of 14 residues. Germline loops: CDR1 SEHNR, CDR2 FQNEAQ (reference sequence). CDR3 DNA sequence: TGTGCCAGCAACCCAAGCGGGACCCACAATGAGCAGTTCTTC. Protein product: CASNPSGTHNEQFF.

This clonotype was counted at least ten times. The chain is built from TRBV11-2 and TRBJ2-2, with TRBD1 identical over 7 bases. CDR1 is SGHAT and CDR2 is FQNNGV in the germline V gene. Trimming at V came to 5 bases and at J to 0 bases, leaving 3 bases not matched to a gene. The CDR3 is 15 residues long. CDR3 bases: TGTGCCAGCAGCCCGGACAGGTCGAACACCGGGGAGCTGTTTTTT. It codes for CASSPDRSNTGELFF.

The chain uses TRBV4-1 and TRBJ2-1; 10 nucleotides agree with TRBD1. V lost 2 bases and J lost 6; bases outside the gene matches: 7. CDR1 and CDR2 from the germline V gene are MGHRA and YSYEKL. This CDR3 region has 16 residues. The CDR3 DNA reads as TGCGCCAGCAGCCAACAAAACCGGGACAGGGGCAATGAGCAGTTCTTC. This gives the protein CASSQQNRDRGNEQFF.

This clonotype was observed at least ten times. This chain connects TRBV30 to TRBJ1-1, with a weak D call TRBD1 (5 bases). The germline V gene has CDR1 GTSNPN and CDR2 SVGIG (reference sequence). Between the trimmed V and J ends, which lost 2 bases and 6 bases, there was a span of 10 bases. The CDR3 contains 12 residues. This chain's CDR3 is CAWSYSGPEAFF. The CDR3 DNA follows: TGTGCCTGGAGTTACTCAGGGCCTGAAGCTTTCTTT.

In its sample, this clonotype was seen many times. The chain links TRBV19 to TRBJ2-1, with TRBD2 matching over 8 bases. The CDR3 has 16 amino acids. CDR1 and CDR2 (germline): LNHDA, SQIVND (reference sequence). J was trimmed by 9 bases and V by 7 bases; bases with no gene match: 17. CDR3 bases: TGTGCCAGTACCTTAGTTAGCGGGACGTCCGAGGCTGAGCAGTTCTTC. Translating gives CASTLVSGTSEAEQFF.

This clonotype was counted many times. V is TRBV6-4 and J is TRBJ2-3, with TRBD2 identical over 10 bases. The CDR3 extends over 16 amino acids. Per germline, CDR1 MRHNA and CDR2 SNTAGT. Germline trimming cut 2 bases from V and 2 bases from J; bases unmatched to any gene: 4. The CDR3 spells CASSDGGTSDTDTQYF. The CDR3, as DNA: TGTGCCAGCAGTGACGGGGGGACTAGCGACACAGATACGCAGTATTTT.

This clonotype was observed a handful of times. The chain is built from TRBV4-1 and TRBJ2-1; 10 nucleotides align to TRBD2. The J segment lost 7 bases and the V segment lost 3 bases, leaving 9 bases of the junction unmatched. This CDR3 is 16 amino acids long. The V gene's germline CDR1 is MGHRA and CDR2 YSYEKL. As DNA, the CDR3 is TGCGCCAGCAGCCAGGCTTTAGCGGGAGGCCTTAATGAGCAGTTCTTC. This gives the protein CASSQALAGGLNEQFF.

The CDR3 here is CASSADSIQETQYF. For the CDR3, the DNA is TGTGCCAGCAGCGCCGACAGCATCCAAGAGACCCAGTACTTC. V gene TRBV9 combines with J gene TRBJ2-5, with D possibly TRBD1 on 5 matching bases. The V gene's germline CDR1 is SGDLS and CDR2 YYNGEE. The CDR3 spans 14 residues. V lost 3 bases, J lost 1 base, and 10 bases lay in between.

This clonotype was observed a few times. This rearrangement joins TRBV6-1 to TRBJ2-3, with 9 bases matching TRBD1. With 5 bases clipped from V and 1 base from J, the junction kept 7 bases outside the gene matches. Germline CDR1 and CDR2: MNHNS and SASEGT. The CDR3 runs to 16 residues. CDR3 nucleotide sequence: TGTGCCAGCAGTCCCCGACAGGGGGTACGCACAGATACGCAGTATTTT. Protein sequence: CASSPRQGVRTDTQYF.

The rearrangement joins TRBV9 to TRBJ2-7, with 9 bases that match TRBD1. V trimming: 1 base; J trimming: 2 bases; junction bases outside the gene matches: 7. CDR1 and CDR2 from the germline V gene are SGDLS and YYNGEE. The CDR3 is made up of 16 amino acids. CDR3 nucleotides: TGTGCCAGCAGCGTAATGCCCGGGACAGGGACCTACGAGCAGTACGTC. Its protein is CASSVMPGTGTYEQYV.

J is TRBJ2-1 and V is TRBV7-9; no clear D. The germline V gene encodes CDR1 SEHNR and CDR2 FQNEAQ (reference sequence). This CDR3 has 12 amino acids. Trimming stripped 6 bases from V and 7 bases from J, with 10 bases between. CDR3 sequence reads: CASSSDGNEQFF. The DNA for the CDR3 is TGTGCCAGCAGTTCAGACGGAAATGAGCAGTTCTTC. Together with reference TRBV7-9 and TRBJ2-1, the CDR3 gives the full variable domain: DTGVSQNPRHKITKRGQNVTFRCDPISEHNRLYWYRQTLGQGPEFLTYFQNEAQLEKSRLLSDRFSAERPKGSFSTLEIQRTEQGDSAMYLCASSSDGNEQFFGPGTRLTVL.

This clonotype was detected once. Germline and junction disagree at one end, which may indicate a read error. The CDR3 sequence is CASSYGTRRDRGLVLDF. Here the CDR3 DNA reads TGTGCCAGCAGTTACGGAACCCGCCGGGACAGGGGCCTAGTGTTGGACTTC. The rearrangement links TRBV6-5 to TRBJ2-5, with 10 bases that match TRBD1. Germline CDR1 and CDR2: MNHEY and SVGAGI. This CDR3 is 17 amino acids long.

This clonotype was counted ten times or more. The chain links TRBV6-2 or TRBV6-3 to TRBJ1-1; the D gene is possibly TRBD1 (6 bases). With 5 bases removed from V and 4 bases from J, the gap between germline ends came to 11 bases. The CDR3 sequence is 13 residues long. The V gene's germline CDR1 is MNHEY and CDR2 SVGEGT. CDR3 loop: CASSSRDTTEAFF. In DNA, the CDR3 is TGTGCCAGCAGTAGCCGGGACACCACTGAAGCTTTCTTT.

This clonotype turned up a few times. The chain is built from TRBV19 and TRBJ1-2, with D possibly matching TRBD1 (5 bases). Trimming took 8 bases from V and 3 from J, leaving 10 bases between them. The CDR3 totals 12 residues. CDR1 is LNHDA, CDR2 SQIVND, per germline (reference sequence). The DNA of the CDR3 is TGTGCCAGTCTCGGGGGGTACTATGGCTACACCTTC. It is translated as CASLGGYYGYTF.